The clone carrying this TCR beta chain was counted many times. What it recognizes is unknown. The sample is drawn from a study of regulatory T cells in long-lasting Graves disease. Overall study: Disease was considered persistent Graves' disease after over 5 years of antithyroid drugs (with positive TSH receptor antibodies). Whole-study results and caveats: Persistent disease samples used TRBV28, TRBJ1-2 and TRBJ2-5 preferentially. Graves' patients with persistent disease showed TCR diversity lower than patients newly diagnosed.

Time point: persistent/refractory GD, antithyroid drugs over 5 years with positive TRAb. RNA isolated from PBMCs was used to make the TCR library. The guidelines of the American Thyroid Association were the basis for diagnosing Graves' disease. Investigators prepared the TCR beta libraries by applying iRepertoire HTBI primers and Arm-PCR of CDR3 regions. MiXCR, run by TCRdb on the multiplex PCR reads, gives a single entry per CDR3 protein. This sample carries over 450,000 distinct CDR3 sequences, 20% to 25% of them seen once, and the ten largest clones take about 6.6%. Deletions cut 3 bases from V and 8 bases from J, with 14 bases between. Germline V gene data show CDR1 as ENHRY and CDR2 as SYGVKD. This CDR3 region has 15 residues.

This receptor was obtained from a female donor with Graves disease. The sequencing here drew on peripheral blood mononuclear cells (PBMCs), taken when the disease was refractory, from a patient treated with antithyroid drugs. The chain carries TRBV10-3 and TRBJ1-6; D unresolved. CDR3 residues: CAISEREVVDSPLHF. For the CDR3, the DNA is TGTGCCATCAGTGAAAGGGAGGTTGTTGATTCACCCCTCCACTTT.